This entry lists 31 T cell receptor beta chains sequenced from one sample in a study of T cells in Graves' hyperthyroidism and ophthalmopathy. What was amplified from RNA transcripts were TCR beta CDR3 regions. First-round RT-PCR of the TCR CDR3 relied on the HTBI primer set. MiXCR, run by TCRdb on the multiplex PCR reads, gives a single entry per CDR3 protein. The sample contains about 640,000 distinct CDR3 sequences, around 20% of which appear only once. Sequencing used blood. Receptors were obtained from a man younger than 40 with Graves' ophthalmopathy.

The chain is built from TRBV28 and TRBJ1-2; 7 nucleotides match TRBD1. CDR1 is MDHEN and CDR2 is SYDVKM in the germline V gene. V lost 8 bases to trimming and J lost 3 bases; unmatched junction nucleotides: 3. This CDR3 comprises 12 residues. The CDR3 DNA follows: TGTGCCAGCGGAACAGGGGACTATGGCTACACCTTC. Its protein is CASGTGDYGYTF.

This clonotype was detected only a few times. Given a much more abundant clone one base away, this may be a read error. The chain uses TRBV2 and TRBJ2-1; D perhaps matches TRBD1 (6 bases). This CDR3 spans 15 amino acids. Germline CDR1 and CDR2: SNHLY and FYNNEI. The CDR3, as DNA: TGTGCCAGCAGTTCGCCGGACAGCTCCTACAATGAGCGGTTCTTC. Its protein is CASSSPDSSYNERFF.

The rearrangement joins TRBV6-2 or TRBV6-3 to TRBJ2-3, with no clear D. The CDR3 has 14 amino acids. Germline V gives CDR1 MNHEY, CDR2 SVGEGT. Trimming removed 5 bases at V and 2 bases at J, with 11 bases between. This CDR3 is CASSPGWVTDTQYF. The CDR3 DNA follows: TGTGCCAGCAGTCCTGGGTGGGTCACAGATACGCAGTATTTT.

This sequence joins TRBV6-1 and TRBJ1-4; D unclear. This CDR3 is built from 14 residues. Trimming removed 6 bases from V and 8 bases from J, with 16 bases in between. CDR1 and CDR2 from the germline V gene are MNHNS and SASEGT. CDR3 coding DNA: TGTGCCAGCAGCTCCCTAGGGTCGTCCGAAAAACTGTTTTTT. This sequence encodes CASSSLGSSEKLFF.

This clonotype is a singleton in its sample. The chain combines TRBV6-1 with TRBJ1-4, with D perhaps TRBD1 (6 bases). This CDR3 spans 14 amino acids. The germline gives CDR1 MNHNS, CDR2 SASEGT. V shed 8 bases and J shed 8 bases, with 18 bases lying between them. CDR3: CASRDIRIYEKLFF. As DNA, the CDR3 is TGTGCCAGCCGGGACATTCGGATTTACGAAAAACTGTTTTTT.

This clonotype appeared many times. The chain uses TRBV6-1 and TRBJ2-7; D gene unclear. The germline gives CDR1 MNHNS, CDR2 SASEGT. Trimming pared 5 bases from V and 3 bases from J, leaving 5 bases between. This CDR3 contains 11 residues. This CDR3 reads CASSHLYEQYF. In DNA, the CDR3 is TGTGCCAGCAGTCATCTCTACGAGCAGTACTTC.

This clonotype showed up many times. In nucleotides, the CDR3 is TGTGCCAGCAGTTGGGGACAGGGGACAGATACGCAGTATTTT. Its protein is CASSWGQGTDTQYF. The chain recombines TRBV28 with TRBJ2-3; 10 nucleotides align to TRBD1. Trimming took 4 bases from V and 3 from J; bases not matched to a gene: 1. This CDR3 has 14 residues. Germline V lookup: CDR1 MDHEN, CDR2 SYDVKM. Supplemented by reference TRBV28 and TRBJ2-3, the full variable domain reads DVKVTQSSRYLVKRTGEKVFLECVQDMDHENMFWYRQDPGLGLRLIYFSYDVKMKEKGDIPEGYSVSREKKERFSLILESASTNQTSMYLCASSWGQGTDTQYFGPGTRLTVL.

As for this clonotype: This may be a read error: a much more frequent sequence differs by one nucleotide. V gene TRBV7-2 combines with J gene TRBJ2-1; TRBD2 might be the D (6 bases). The CDR3 consists of 14 residues. Germline V gene sequence: CDR1 SGHTA, CDR2 FQGNSA. DNA of the CDR3: TGTGCCGGCAGCGAGACTAGCTCCTACAATGAGCAGTTCTTC. Its translation: CAGSETSSYNEQFF.

This clonotype was detected ten times or more. The chain joins TRBV3-1 to TRBJ2-7; D is unclear. The CDR3 length is 12 residues. The V end lost 1 base, the J end lost 4 bases, and 5 bases lay between the germline ends. Germline V CDR1 and CDR2: LGHDT, YNNKEL (reference sequence). The CDR3 loop reads CASSQATYEQYF. Here the CDR3 DNA reads TGTGCCAGCAGCCAAGCCACGTACGAGCAGTACTTC.

V is TRBV20-1 and J is TRBJ2-7, with D possibly TRBD1 on 6 matching bases. From germline, CDR1 is DFQATT and CDR2 SNEGSKA (reference sequence). This CDR3 has 12 residues. Trimming took off 3 bases at V and 5 bases at J, with 11 bases between the two ends. The CDR3 loop reads CSARWGQHEQYF. The CDR3 DNA reads as TGCAGTGCTAGGTGGGGGCAGCACGAGCAGTACTTC.

This clonotype was seen a handful of times. The chain employs TRBV27 and TRBJ2-4; 7 positions match TRBD1. J gave up 4 bases and V 4 bases, and 7 bases lay outside the gene matches. Germline loops: CDR1 MNHEY, CDR2 SMNVEV (reference sequence). The CDR3 runs to 15 residues. The CDR3: CASSSSRQGKNIQYF. The CDR3 DNA sequence: TGTGCCAGCAGTTCCTCCCGACAGGGAAAAAACATTCAGTACTTC.

This clonotype turned up a few times. V gene TRBV27 combines with J gene TRBJ2-5; D is perhaps TRBD2 (6 bases). The CDR3 length is 15 residues. CDR1 MNHEY and CDR2 SMNVEV come from the germline V gene (reference sequence). With 5 bases removed from V and 1 base from J, the gap between germline ends came to 14 bases. CDR3 bases: TGTGCCAGCAGTGCCCTTTTGGGGGGCCAAGAGACCCAGTACTTC. Residues: CASSALLGGQETQYF.

The chain is built from TRBV20-1 and TRBJ1-5, with D hard to call. This CDR3 spans 13 amino acids. With 5 bases removed from V and 0 bases from J, the gap between germline ends came to 8 bases. Per germline, CDR1 DFQATT and CDR2 SNEGSKA (reference sequence). The CDR3 DNA follows: TGCAGTGCTCCGACTTATAGCAATCAGCCCCAGCATTTT. Its translation: CSAPTYSNQPQHF.

This clonotype was recorded a few times. The V and J genes are TRBV11-2 and TRBJ2-1; 8 nucleotides agree with TRBD2. CDR1 SGHAT and CDR2 FQNNGV come from the germline V gene. Trimming cost V 3 bases and J 8 bases; bases outside gene matches: 9. The CDR3 spans 15 residues. The chain's CDR3 is CASSFSGGPGDEQFF. The CDR3 DNA is TGTGCCAGCAGCTTTTCGGGAGGGCCCGGGGATGAGCAGTTCTTC. Full variable domain (rest looked up from reference TRBV11-2 and TRBJ2-1): EAGVAQSPRYKIIEKRQSVAFWCNPISGHATLYWYQQILGQGPKLLIQFQNNGVVDDSQLPKDRFSAERLKGVDSTLKIQPAKLEDSAVYLCASSFSGGPGDEQFFGPGTRLTVL.

The chain is built from TRBV13 and TRBJ2-7; weak D call: TRBD1 (6 bases). This CDR3 has 14 amino acids. Germline assignment: CDR1 PRHDT and CDR2 FYEKMQ (reference sequence). Trimming stripped 11 bases from V and 2 bases from J, with 19 bases between. The CDR3 here is CAPPGHRQAYEQYF. CDR3 nucleotide sequence: TGTGCCCCCCCGGGACACCGACAGGCCTACGAGCAGTACTTC.

This clonotype came up once. CDR3 loop: CASTPSWGTNEQFF. CDR3 sequence (DNA): TGTGCCAGTACCCCCTCCTGGGGAACGAATGAGCAGTTCTTC. The chain recombines TRBV19 with TRBJ2-1; D is ambiguous. Germline CDR1 and CDR2: LNHDA and SQIVND (reference sequence). The V end was cut by 7 bases, the J end by 7 bases, with 17 bases between. The CDR3 covers 14 residues.

This clonotype was seen just once. The rearrangement links TRBV4-1 to TRBJ2-5; D assignment may be TRBD1 or TRBD2 (5 bases each). The germline CDR1 and CDR2 sequences are MGHRA and YSYEKL. The CDR3 contains 15 residues. V lost 1 base to trimming and J lost 3 bases, with 12 bases between them. CDR3 sequence (DNA): TGCGCCAGCAGCCAAGCGGTAGGGGAGAAAGAGACCCAGTACTTC. Encoded protein: CASSQAVGEKETQYF.

In its sample, this clonotype was seen many times. V usage is TRBV12-3 or TRBV12-4 and J usage is TRBJ2-1; tentatively, D is TRBD2 (5 bases). This CDR3 is built from 14 residues. Trimming removed 3 bases at V and 9 bases at J, with 15 bases between. The CDR3 loop is CASSFSEGRGEQFF. CDR3 bases: TGTGCCAGCAGTTTTTCTGAGGGCCGAGGTGAGCAGTTCTTC.

This clonotype showed up just once. V usage is TRBV5-1 and J usage is TRBJ2-5; 8 positions match TRBD2. The CDR3 is made up of 14 amino acids. V shed 4 bases and J 5 bases; nucleotides not matched to a gene: 7. The germline V gene has CDR1 SGHRS and CDR2 YFSETQ. Here the CDR3 DNA reads TGCGCCAGCAGCAACAGCGGGAGTAAGGAGACCCAGTACTTC. Amino acid sequence: CASSNSGSKETQYF.

Notes on this clonotype: Just one base apart from a much larger clone, this may be a read error. This chain links TRBV11-2 with TRBJ2-7; tentatively, D is TRBD1 (6 bases). Looked up from germline, CDR1 is SGHAT and CDR2 is FQNNGV. This CDR3 region has 12 residues. The CDR3 loop reads CAGSARGGEQYF. DNA of the CDR3: TGTGCCGGCAGCGCCAGGGGTGGCGAGCAGTACTTC. The variable domain in full, completed from reference TRBV11-2 and TRBJ2-7, reads EAGVAQSPRYKIIEKRQSVAFWCNPISGHATLYWYQQILGQGPKLLIQFQNNGVVDDSQLPKDRFSAERLKGVDSTLKIQPAKLEDSAVYLCAGSARGGEQYFGPGTRLTVT.

This clonotype was counted at least ten times. The J gene is TRBJ1-5, the V gene TRBV12-3 or TRBV12-4; 7 nucleotides line up with TRBD1. CDR3 length: 14 residues. With V trimmed by 5 bases and J by 0 bases, 1 base remained unmatched. In nucleotides, the CDR3 is TGTGCCAGCAGTAACAGGGGTAGCAATCAGCCCCAGCATTTT. This codes for CASSNRGSNQPQHF.

This clonotype was observed a handful of times. The chain joins TRBV12-3 or TRBV12-4 to TRBJ1-5; D is ambiguous. Deletions cut 3 bases from V and 1 base from J, with 10 bases between. This CDR3 region has 15 residues. In nucleotides, the CDR3 is TGTGCCAGCAGTTTGGGCCGGACCAGCAATCAGCCCCAGCATTTT. Protein product: CASSLGRTSNQPQHF.

This clonotype was counted ten times or more. V gene TRBV2 combines with J gene TRBJ2-7; D may be TRBD1 or TRBD2 (5 bases each). The length of the CDR3 is 12 residues. Trimming removed 8 bases at V and 5 bases at J, with 13 bases between. CDR1 is SNHLY and CDR2 is FYNNEI in the germline V gene. The CDR3 nucleotides read TGTGCCAGCCGGGACGAGCACGACGAGCAGTACTTC. Amino acids: CASRDEHDEQYF. Filled out from reference TRBV2 and TRBJ2-7, the complete variable domain reads EPEVTQTPSHQVTQMGQEVILRCVPISNHLYFYWYRQILGQKVEFLVSFYNNEISEKSEIFDDQFSVERPDGSNFTLKIRSTKLEDSAMYFCASRDEHDEQYFGPGTRLTVT.

The chain carries TRBV20-1 and TRBJ1-3; D is undetermined. Germline V gene sequence: CDR1 DFQATT, CDR2 SNEGSKA (reference sequence). The CDR3 sequence is 14 residues long. Between the trimmed V and J ends, which lost 3 bases and 0 bases, there was a span of 9 bases. CDR3 nucleotides: TGCAGTGCTAGTCGGCCGAACTCTGGAAACACCATATATTTT. Its protein is CSASRPNSGNTIYF.

The sample holds a few counts of this clonotype. The chain has TRBV6-2 or TRBV6-3 and TRBJ2-5; the D gene is possibly TRBD2 (5 bases). The germline V gene has CDR1 MNHEY and CDR2 SVGEGT. Trimming cost V 0 bases and J 12 bases, with 8 bases left between them. The length of the CDR3 is 11 residues. In nucleotides, the CDR3 is TGTGCCAGCAGTTACTCGGGAGATAAGTACTTC. Amino acid sequence: CASSYSGDKYF.

Ten or more counts support this clonotype. The rearrangement joins TRBV6-1 to TRBJ1-1; D perhaps matches TRBD1 (6 bases). The CDR3 extends over 16 amino acids. Between the trimmed V and J ends, which lost 0 bases and 0 bases, there was a span of 11 bases. Per the germline V gene, CDR1 is MNHNS and CDR2 is SASEGT. CDR3 loop: CASSEAHTGLNTEAFF. Here the CDR3 DNA reads TGTGCCAGCAGTGAAGCTCATACAGGGTTGAACACTGAAGCTTTCTTT.

This clonotype was observed a few times. The J gene is TRBJ2-5, the V gene TRBV30, with D perhaps matching TRBD1 or TRBD2 (5 bases each). Germline-derived CDR1 and CDR2 are GTSNPN and SVGIG (reference sequence). V lost 5 bases, J lost 8 bases, and 15 bases lay in between. The CDR3 runs 12 residues. Here the CDR3 DNA reads TGTGCCTGGGCTGAACCGGGGCAAACCCAGTACTTC. Protein sequence: CAWAEPGQTQYF.

This clonotype was detected a few times. The chain joins TRBV27 to TRBJ1-2; D gene ambiguous. V was trimmed by 5 bases and J by 4 bases, leaving 26 bases between them. This CDR3 comprises 18 residues. Germline values: CDR1 MNHEY, CDR2 SMNVEV (reference sequence). CDR3: CASSRSGNLRDGLYGYTF. DNA for the CDR3: TGTGCCAGCAGTCGCTCCGGGAACCTGAGGGATGGGCTCTATGGCTACACCTTC.

The V call is TRBV7-9, the J call TRBJ2-5, with 8 positions matching TRBD1. CDR1 SEHNR and CDR2 FQNEAQ come from the germline V gene (reference sequence). J lost 5 bases, V lost 6 bases, and 5 bases had no gene match. The CDR3 spans 13 residues. The chain's CDR3 is CASRTGVAETQYF. CDR3 DNA sequence: TGTGCCAGCAGGACAGGGGTTGCGGAGACCCAGTACTTC.

This clonotype was seen at least ten times. CDR3 residues: CASSHLEGQGIYEQYF. The CDR3 DNA is TGCGCCAGCAGCCACCTAGAGGGACAGGGGATCTACGAGCAGTACTTC. The chain joins TRBV5-1 to TRBJ2-7, with TRBD1 identical over 10 bases. The CDR3 covers 16 residues. The ends lost 4 bases at V and 3 bases at J; junction bases unmatched: 10. Germline V gene sequence: CDR1 SGHRS, CDR2 YFSETQ.

The table lists this clonotype with a few counts. The genes are TRBV2 and TRBJ2-5; D call uncertain. The V end lost 7 bases, the J end lost 5 bases, and 8 bases lay between the germline ends. Per the germline V gene, CDR1 is SNHLY and CDR2 is FYNNEI. The CDR3 is 11 residues long. The CDR3, as DNA: TGTGCCAGCATCGCCGGGGAGACCCAGTACTTC. Its translation is CASIAGETQYF.